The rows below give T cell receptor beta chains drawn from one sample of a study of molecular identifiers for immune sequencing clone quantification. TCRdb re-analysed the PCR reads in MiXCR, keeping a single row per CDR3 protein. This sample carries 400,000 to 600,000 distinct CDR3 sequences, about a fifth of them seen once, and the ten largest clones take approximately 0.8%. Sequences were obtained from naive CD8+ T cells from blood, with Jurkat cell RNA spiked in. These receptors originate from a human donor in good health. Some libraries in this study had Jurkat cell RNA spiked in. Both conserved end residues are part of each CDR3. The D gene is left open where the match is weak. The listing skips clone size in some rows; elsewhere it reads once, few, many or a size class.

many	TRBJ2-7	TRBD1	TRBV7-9	TGTGCCAGCAGCTTACCGGGACAGGGTTACGAGCAGTACTTC	CASSLPGQGYEQYF
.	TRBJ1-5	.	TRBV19	TGTGCCGGGGGGGAGGGGATCTATAGCAATCAGCCCCAGCATTTT	CAGGEGIYSNQPQHF
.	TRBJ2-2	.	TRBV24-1	TGTGCCACCAGCGAGGACCCGGACCAAACGAACACCGGGGAGCTGTTTTTT	CATSEDPDQTNTGELFF
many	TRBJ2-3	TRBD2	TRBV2	TGTGCCAGCAGTGAAGCGCTGGTCGGGGGGGTGAACACAGATACGCAGTATTTT	CASSEALVGGVNTDTQYF
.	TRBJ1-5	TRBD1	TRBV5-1	TGCGCCAGCAGCTTGAGTACAGGGGCCAATCAGCCCCAGCATTTT	CASSLSTGANQPQHF
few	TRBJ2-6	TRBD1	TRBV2	TGTGCCAGCAGTGGGGACAGGGGAAGCCCTGGGGCCAACGTCCTGACTTTC	CASSGDRGSPGANVLTF
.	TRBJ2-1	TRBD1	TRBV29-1	TGCAGCGGACAGGGACCTTACAATGAGCAGTTCTTC	CSGQGPYNEQFF
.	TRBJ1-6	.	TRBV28	TGTGCCAGCGGGGGCAGGGTGGAAAGTAATTCACCCCTCCACTTT	CASGGRVESNSPLHF
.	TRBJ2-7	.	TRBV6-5	TGTGCCAGCAGTTCTACCCATCCGGGCGAGCAGTACTTC	CASSSTHPGEQYF
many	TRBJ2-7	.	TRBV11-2	TGTGCCAGCAGCTTAGCTCCCGGAATCGAGCAGTACTTC	CASSLAPGIEQYF
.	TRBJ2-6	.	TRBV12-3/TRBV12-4	TGTGCCAGCAGTCCCCGCAGGGTAGTACTCTCTGGGGCCAACGTCCTGACTTTC	CASSPRRVVLSGANVLTF
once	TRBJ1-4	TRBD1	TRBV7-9	TGTGCCAGCAGCACGAGGACAGGGAGTCTAAATGAAAAACTGTTTTTT	CASSTRTGSLNEKLFF
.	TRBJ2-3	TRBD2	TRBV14	TGTGCCAGCAGCCGAATAGGCGGGGGGATAACAGATACGCAGTATTTT	CASSRIGGGITDTQYF
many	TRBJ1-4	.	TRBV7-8	TGTGCCAGCAGCTTCCACAGGGAGTTAACTAATGAAAAACTGTTTTTT	CASSFHRELTNEKLFF
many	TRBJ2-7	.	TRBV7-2	TGTGCCAGCAGCTTAGACGACACCACCTACGAGCAGTACTTC	CASSLDDTTYEQYF
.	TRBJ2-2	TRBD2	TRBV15	TGTGCCATCAGCAGAGGCGGGAGAGACACCGGGGAGCTGTTTTTT	CAISRGGRDTGELFF
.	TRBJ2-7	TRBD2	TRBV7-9	TGTGCCAGCAGCCGCCTAACTAGCGGGGCCTACGAGCAGTACTTC	CASSRLTSGAYEQYF